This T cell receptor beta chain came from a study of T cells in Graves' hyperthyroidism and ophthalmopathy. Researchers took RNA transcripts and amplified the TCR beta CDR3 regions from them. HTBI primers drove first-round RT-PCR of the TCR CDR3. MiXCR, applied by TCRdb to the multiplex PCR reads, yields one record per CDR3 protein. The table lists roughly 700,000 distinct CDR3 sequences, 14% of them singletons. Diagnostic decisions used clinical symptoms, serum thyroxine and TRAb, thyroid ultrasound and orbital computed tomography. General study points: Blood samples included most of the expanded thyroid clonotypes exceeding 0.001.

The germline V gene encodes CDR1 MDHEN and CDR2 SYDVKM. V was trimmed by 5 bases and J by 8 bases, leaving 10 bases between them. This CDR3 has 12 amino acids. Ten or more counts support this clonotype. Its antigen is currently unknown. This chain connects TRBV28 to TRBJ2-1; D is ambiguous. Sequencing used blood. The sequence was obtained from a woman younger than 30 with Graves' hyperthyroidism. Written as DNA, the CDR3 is TGTGCCAGCAGTCTTAGAAGGGATGAGCAGTTCTTC. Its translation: CASSLRRDEQFF. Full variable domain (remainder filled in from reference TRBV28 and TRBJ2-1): DVKVTQSSRYLVKRTGEKVFLECVQDMDHENMFWYRQDPGLGLRLIYFSYDVKMKEKGDIPEGYSVSREKKERFSLILESASTNQTSMYLCASSLRRDEQFFGPGTRLTVL.